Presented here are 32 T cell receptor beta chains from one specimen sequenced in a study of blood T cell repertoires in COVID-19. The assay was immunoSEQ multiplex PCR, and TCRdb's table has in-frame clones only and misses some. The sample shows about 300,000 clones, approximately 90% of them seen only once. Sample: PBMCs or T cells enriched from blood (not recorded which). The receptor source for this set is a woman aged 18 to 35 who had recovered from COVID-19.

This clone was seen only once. The CDR3 here is CASSFAGPTYNEQFF. The DNA for the CDR3 is TGTGCCAGCAGCTTTGCGGGACCAACCTACAATGAGCAGTTCTTC. V is TRBV11-2 and J is TRBJ2-1; D perhaps matches TRBD2 (6 bases). The CDR3 runs 15 residues. Germline V lookup: CDR1 SGHAT, CDR2 FQNNGV. The V end was cut by 3 bases, the J end by 2 bases, with 11 bases between.

The CDR3 sequence is CASSPRQAPSTDTQYF. CDR3 nucleotides: TGTGCCAGCAGCCCTCGACAGGCGCCTTCCACAGATACGCAGTATTTT. The chain is built from TRBV6-2 or TRBV6-3 and TRBJ2-3, with a tentative D call TRBD1 (6 bases). Trimming left V 6 bases short and J 2 bases short, with 18 bases between. The V gene's germline CDR1 is MNHEY and CDR2 SVGEGT. The CDR3 covers 16 residues.

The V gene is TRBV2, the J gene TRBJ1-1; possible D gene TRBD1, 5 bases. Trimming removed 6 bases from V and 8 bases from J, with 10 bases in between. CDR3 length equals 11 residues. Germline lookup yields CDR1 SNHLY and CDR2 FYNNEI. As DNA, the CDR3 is TGTGCCAGCAGGCGGGACGCCGAAGCTTTCTTT. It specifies CASRRDAEAFF.

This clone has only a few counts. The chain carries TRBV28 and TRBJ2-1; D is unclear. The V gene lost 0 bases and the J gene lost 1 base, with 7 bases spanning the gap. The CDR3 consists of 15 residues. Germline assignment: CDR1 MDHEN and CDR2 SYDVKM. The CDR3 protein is CASSLWGRSYNEQFF. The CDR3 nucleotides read TGTGCCAGCAGTTTATGGGGCCGTTCCTACAATGAGCAGTTCTTC.

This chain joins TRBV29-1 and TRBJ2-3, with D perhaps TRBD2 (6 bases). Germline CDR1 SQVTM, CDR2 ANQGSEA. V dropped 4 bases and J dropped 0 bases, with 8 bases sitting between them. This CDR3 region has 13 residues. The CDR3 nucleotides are TGCAGCGTTGGAGGGAGGAGCACAGATACGCAGTATTTT. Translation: CSVGGRSTDTQYF.

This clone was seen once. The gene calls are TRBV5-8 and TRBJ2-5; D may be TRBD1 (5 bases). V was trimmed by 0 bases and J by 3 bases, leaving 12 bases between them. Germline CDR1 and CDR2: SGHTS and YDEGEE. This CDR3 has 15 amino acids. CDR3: CASSLAPGFEETQYF. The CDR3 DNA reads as TGTGCCAGCAGCTTGGCCCCAGGGTTTGAAGAGACCCAGTACTTC.

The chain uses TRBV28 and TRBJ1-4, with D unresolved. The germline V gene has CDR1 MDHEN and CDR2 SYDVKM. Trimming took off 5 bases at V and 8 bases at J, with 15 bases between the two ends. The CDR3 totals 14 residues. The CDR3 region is CASSRTHLGEKLFF. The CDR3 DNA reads TGTGCCAGCAGTCGGACTCACCTCGGGGAAAAACTGTTTTTT.

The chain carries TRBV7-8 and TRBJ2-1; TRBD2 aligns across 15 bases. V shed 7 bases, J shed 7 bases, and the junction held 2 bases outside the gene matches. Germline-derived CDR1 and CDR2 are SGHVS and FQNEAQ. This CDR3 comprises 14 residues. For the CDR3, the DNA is TGTGCCAGCATCGGGACTAGCGGGAGGAATGAGCAGTTCTTC. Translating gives CASIGTSGRNEQFF.

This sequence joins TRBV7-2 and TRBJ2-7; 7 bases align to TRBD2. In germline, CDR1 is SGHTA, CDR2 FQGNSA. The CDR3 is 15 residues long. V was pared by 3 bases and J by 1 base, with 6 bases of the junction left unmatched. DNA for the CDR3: TGTGCCAGCAGCTTTCTGTTGGGAGGGTCCTACGAGCAGTACTTC. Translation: CASSFLLGGSYEQYF.

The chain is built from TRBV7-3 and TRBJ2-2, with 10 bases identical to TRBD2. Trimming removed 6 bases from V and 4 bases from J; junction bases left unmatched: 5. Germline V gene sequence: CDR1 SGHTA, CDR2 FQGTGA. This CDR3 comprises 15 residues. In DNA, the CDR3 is TGTGCCAGCAGTACTAGCGGGATGTTCACCGGGGAGCTGTTTTTT. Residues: CASSTSGMFTGELFF.

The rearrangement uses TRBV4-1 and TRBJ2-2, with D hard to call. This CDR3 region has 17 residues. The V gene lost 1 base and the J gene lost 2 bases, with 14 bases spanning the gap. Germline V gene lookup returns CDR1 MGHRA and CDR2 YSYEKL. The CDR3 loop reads CASSQASGSVNTGELFF. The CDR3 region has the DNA TGCGCCAGCAGCCAAGCCTCGGGTTCGGTAAACACCGGGGAGCTGTTTTTT.

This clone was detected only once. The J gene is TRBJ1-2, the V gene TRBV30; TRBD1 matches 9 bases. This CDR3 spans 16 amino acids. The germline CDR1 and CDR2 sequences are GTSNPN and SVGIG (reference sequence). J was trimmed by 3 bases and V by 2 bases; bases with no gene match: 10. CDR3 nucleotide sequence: TGTGCCTGGAGTCCAAAAAGGGACAGGGTCTACTATGGCTACACCTTC. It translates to CAWSPKRDRVYYGYTF. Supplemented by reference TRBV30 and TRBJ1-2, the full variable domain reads SQTIHQWPATLVQPVGSPLSLECTVEGTSNPNLYWYRQAAGRGLQLLFYSVGIGQISSEVPQNLSASRPQDRQFILSSKKLLLSDSGFYLCAWSPKRDRVYYGYTFGSGTRLTVV.

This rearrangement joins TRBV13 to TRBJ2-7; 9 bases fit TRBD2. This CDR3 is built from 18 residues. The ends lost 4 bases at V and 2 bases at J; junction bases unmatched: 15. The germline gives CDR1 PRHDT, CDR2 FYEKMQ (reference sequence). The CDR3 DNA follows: TGTGCCAGCAGCTCGGAGTATGCTAGCGGGGTACCAACCTACGAGCAGTACTTC. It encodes CASSSEYASGVPTYEQYF.

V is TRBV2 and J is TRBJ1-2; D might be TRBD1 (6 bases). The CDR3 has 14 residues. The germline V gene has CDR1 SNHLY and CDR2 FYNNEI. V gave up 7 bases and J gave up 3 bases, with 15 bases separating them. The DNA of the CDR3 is TGTGCCAGCACTACCTCGGGACACGACTATGGCTACACCTTC. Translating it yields CASTTSGHDYGYTF.

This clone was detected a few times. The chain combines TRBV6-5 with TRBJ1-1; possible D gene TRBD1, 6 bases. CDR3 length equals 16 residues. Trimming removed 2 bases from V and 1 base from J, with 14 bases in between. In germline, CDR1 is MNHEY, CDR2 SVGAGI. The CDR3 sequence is CASSYGGESENTEAFF. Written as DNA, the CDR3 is TGTGCCAGCAGTTACGGGGGCGAGTCCGAGAACACTGAAGCTTTCTTT.

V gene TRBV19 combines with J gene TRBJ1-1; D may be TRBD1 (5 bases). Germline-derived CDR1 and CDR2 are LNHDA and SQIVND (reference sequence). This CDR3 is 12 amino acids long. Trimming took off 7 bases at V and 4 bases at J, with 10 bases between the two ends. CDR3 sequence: CASKFGGTEAFF. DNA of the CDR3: TGTGCCAGTAAGTTCGGGGGCACTGAAGCTTTCTTT.

The CDR3 loop reads CATSRRDRARLNEKLFF. The DNA of the CDR3 is TGTGCCACCAGTCGCAGGGACAGGGCTAGACTTAATGAAAAACTGTTTTTT. The V gene is TRBV24-1, the J gene TRBJ1-4, with 9 bases that match TRBD1. The CDR3 covers 17 residues. J was trimmed by 4 bases and V by 6 bases; bases with no gene match: 11. From germline, CDR1 is KGHDR and CDR2 SFDVKD.

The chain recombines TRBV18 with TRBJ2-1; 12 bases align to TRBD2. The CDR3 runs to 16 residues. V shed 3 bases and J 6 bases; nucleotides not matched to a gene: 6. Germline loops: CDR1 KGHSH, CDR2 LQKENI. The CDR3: CASSPTTSGSFNEQFF. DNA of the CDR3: TGTGCCAGCTCACCGACGACTAGCGGGAGTTTCAATGAGCAGTTCTTC.

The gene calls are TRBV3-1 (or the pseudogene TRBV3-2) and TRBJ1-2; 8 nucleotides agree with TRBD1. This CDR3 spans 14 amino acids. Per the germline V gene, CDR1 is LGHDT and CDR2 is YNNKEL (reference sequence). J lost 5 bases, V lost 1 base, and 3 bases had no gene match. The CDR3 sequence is CASSQGQGSYGYTF. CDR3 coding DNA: TGTGCCAGCAGCCAAGGACAGGGGTCGTATGGCTACACCTTC.

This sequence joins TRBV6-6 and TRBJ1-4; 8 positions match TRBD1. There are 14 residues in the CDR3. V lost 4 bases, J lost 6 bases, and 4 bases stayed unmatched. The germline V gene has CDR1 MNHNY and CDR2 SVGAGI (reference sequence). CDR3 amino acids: CASSLTGADEKLFF. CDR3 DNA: TGTGCCAGCAGTTTGACAGGGGCTGATGAAAAACTGTTTTTT.

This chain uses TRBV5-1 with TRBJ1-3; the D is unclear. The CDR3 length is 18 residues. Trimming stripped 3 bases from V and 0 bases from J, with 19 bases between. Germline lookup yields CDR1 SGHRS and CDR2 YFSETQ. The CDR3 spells CASSWEAHSRSSGNTIYF. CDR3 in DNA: TGCGCCAGCAGCTGGGAGGCCCACAGTCGCAGCTCTGGAAACACCATATATTTT.

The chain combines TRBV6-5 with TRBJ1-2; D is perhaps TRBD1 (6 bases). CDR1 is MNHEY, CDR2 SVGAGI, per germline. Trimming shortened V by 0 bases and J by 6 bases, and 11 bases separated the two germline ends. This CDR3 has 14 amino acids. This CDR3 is CASSYSSQGNGYTF. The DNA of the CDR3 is TGTGCCAGCAGTTACTCGAGTCAGGGGAATGGCTACACCTTC.

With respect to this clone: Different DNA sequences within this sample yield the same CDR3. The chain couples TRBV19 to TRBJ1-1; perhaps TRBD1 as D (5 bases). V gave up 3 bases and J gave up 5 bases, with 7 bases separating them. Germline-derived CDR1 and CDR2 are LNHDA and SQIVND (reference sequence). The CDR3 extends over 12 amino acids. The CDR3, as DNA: TGTGCCAGTAGTATTCGGGGGACTGAAGCTTTCTTT. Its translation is CASSIRGTEAFF.

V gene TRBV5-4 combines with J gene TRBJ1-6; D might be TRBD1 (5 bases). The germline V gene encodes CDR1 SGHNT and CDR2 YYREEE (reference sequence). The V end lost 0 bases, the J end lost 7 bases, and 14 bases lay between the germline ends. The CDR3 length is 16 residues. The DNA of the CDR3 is TGTGCCAGCAGCTTGGCAGAGACAGTGGTCAATTCACCCCTCCACTTT. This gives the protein CASSLAETVVNSPLHF. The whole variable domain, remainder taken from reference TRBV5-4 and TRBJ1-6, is ETGVTQSPTHLIKTRGQQVTLRCSSQSGHNTVSWYQQALGQGPQFIFQYYREEENGRGNFPPRFSGLQFPNYSSELNVNALELDDSALYLCASSLAETVVNSPLHFGNGTRLTVT.

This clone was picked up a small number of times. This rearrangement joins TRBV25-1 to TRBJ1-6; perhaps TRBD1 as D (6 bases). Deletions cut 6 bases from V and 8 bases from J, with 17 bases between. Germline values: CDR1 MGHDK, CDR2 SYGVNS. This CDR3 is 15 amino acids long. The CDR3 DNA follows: TGTGCCAGCAGCATCAGAACGGGACATGATTCACCCCTCCACTTT. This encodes CASSIRTGHDSPLHF.

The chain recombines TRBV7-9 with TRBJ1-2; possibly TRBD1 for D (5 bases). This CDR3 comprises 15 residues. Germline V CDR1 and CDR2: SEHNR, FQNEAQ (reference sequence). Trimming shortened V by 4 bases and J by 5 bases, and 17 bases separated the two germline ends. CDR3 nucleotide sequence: TGTGCCAGCAGCTCACGCCAGGGTGACGATTATGGCTACACCTTC. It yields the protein CASSSRQGDDYGYTF.

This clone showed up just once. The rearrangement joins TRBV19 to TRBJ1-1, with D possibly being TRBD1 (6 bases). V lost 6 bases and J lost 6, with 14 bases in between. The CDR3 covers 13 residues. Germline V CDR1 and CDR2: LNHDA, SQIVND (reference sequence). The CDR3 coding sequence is TGTGCCAGTAGACAGGGATCACTACCTGAAGCTTTCTTT. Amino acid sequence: CASRQGSLPEAFF.

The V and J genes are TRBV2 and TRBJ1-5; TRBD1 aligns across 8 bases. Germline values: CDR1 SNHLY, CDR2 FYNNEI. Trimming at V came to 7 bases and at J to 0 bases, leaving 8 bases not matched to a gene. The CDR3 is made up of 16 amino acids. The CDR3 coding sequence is TGTGCCAGCATGCGGGACAGGACCCGTAGCAATCAGCCCCAGCATTTT. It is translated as CASMRDRTRSNQPQHF.

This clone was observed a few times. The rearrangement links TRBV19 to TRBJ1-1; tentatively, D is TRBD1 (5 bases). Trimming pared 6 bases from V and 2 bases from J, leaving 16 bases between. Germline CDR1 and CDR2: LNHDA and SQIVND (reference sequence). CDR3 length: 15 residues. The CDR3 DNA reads TGTGCCAGTAGCACCCACGCAGGGATTAACACTGAAGCTTTCTTT. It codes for CASSTHAGINTEAFF.

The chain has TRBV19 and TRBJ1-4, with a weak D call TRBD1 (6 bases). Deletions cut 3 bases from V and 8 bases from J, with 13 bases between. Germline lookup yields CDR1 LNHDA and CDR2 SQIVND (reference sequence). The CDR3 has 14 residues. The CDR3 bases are TGTGCCAGTAGTATCGACAGGAGGTGGGAAAAACTGTTTTTT. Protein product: CASSIDRRWEKLFF.

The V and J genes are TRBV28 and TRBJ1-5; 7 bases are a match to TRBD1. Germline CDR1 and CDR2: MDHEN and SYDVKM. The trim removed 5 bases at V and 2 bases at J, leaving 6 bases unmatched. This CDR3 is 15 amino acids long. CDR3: CASSPGTEGNQPQHF. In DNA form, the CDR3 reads TGTGCCAGCAGTCCGGGGACAGAGGGCAATCAGCCCCAGCATTTT.

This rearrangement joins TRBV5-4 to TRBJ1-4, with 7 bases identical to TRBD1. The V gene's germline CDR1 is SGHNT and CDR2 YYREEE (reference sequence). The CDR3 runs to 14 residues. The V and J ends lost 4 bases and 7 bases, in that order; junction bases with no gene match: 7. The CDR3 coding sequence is TGTGCCAGCAGCCAGACAGGGATCCCTGAAAAACTGTTTTTT. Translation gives CASSQTGIPEKLFF. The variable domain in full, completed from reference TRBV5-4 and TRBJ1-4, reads ETGVTQSPTHLIKTRGQQVTLRCSSQSGHNTVSWYQQALGQGPQFIFQYYREEENGRGNFPPRFSGLQFPNYSSELNVNALELDDSALYLCASSQTGIPEKLFFGSGTQLSVL.